The 15 T cell receptor beta chains in this list originate from one sample, sequenced in a study of blood T cell repertoires in COVID-19. Using immunoSEQ multiplex PCR, the repertoire was profiled, and TCRdb retains in-frame clones only, with some absent. The table includes 90,000 to 130,000 clones, around 80% detected once. The sample taken for sequencing was peripheral blood. Receptors originate from a woman over 75 with acute or convalescent COVID-19.

The chain couples TRBV7-8 to TRBJ2-5; 7 positions agree with TRBD1. J was trimmed by 2 bases and V by 4 bases; bases with no gene match: 7. Germline V lookup: CDR1 SGHVS, CDR2 FQNEAQ. This CDR3 has 15 residues. This CDR3 is CASSYRWTGQETQYF. The DNA for the CDR3 is TGTGCCAGCAGCTATCGTTGGACAGGACAAGAGACCCAGTACTTC.

The rearrangement joins TRBV14 to TRBJ1-6, with 7 bases matching TRBD1. The CDR3 has 14 residues. Losses at the gene ends were 4 bases for V and 10 bases for J; bases not matched to a gene: 7. Germline V CDR1 and CDR2: SGHDN, FVKESK. The CDR3, as DNA: TGTGCCAGCAGCCCGACAGGGTTCGGGTCACCCCTCCACTTT. This encodes CASSPTGFGSPLHF. The complete variable domain, with remaining parts taken from reference TRBV14 and TRBJ1-6, reads EAGVTQFPSHSVIEKGQTVTLRCDPISGHDNLYWYRRVMGKEIKFLLHFVKESKQDESGMPNNRFLAERTGGTYSTLKVQPAELEDSGVYFCASSPTGFGSPLHFGNGTRLTVT.

CDR3 sequence (DNA): TGTGCCAGCAGCTTAGACTGGGAGACTGAAGCTTTCTTT. Residues: CASSLDWETEAFF. This chain links TRBV11-2 with TRBJ1-1; D gene uncertain. Germline CDR1 SGHAT, CDR2 FQNNGV. Trimming removed 0 bases from V and 5 bases from J, with 7 bases in between. CDR3 length equals 13 residues. Supplemented by reference TRBV11-2 and TRBJ1-1, the full variable domain reads EAGVAQSPRYKIIEKRQSVAFWCNPISGHATLYWYQQILGQGPKLLIQFQNNGVVDDSQLPKDRFSAERLKGVDSTLKIQPAKLEDSAVYLCASSLDWETEAFFGQGTRLTVV.

This chain connects TRBV5-6 to TRBJ1-5; possibly TRBD1 for D (5 bases). The ends were cut back, 1 base at V and 6 bases at J, with 14 bases in the middle. CDR1 and CDR2 from the germline V gene are SGHDT and YYEEEE. The CDR3 loop spans 15 amino acids. CDR3 protein: CASSLNGAGFQPQHF. As DNA, the CDR3 is TGTGCCAGCAGCTTGAATGGGGCGGGATTTCAGCCCCAGCATTTT.

J is TRBJ2-1 and V is TRBV10-2; TRBD2 agrees at 10 bases. This CDR3 spans 16 amino acids. J gave up 6 bases and V 2 bases, and 7 bases lay outside the gene matches. Germline V gene lookup returns CDR1 WSHSY and CDR2 SAAADI. The CDR3 DNA reads TGCGCCAGCAGTGAGAGTAGCGGGGGGCTCGGCAATGAGCAGTTCTTC. Encoded protein: CASSESSGGLGNEQFF.

In this sample, this clone turned up a few times. This chain connects TRBV5-6 to TRBJ1-2; 9 nucleotides match TRBD1. The CDR3 length is 16 residues. Trimming cost V 3 bases and J 8 bases; bases outside gene matches: 14. Germline assignment: CDR1 SGHDT and CDR2 YYEEEE. CDR3 amino acids: CASSWTIGTGNGGYTF. CDR3 nucleotides: TGTGCCAGCAGCTGGACCATAGGGACAGGGAATGGCGGCTACACCTTC.

In nucleotides, the CDR3 is TGTGCCAGCAGCTTTGCGGGAGAAGAGACCCAGTACTTC. Protein product: CASSFAGEETQYF. V usage is TRBV7-2 and J usage is TRBJ2-5; 7 nucleotides line up with TRBD2. The CDR3 length is 13 residues. Germline CDR1 and CDR2: SGHTA and FQGNSA. The V and J ends lost 3 bases and 3 bases, in that order; junction bases with no gene match: 1.

The chain recombines TRBV6-5 with TRBJ1-4, with TRBD1 matching 8 bases. Losses at the gene ends were 10 bases for V and 7 bases for J; bases not matched to a gene: 11. The CDR3 totals 14 residues. Germline V gene sequence: CDR1 MNHEY, CDR2 SVGAGI. The CDR3 region is CATETGDGAEKLFF. The CDR3 nucleotides are TGTGCCACTGAGACAGGGGACGGGGCTGAAAAACTGTTTTTT.

The rearrangement uses TRBV5-1 and TRBJ2-2; TRBD2 might be the D (6 bases). The CDR3 covers 16 residues. Germline CDR1 reads SGHRS; CDR2 reads YFSETQ. The ends were cut back, 1 base at V and 4 bases at J, with 14 bases in the middle. The CDR3 bases are TGCGCCAGCAGCTTGACCCCGGGACTTCCCACCGGGGAGCTGTTTTTT. It encodes CASSLTPGLPTGELFF.

The chain combines TRBV14 with TRBJ1-6, with D unresolved. V lost 1 base to trimming and J lost 8 bases, with 15 bases between them. The CDR3 totals 16 residues. CDR1 SGHDN and CDR2 FVKESK come from the germline V gene. The CDR3 is CASSQVLGVGHSPLHF. DNA of the CDR3: TGTGCCAGCAGCCAAGTTCTCGGGGTGGGCCATTCACCCCTCCACTTT. The complete variable domain, with remaining parts taken from reference TRBV14 and TRBJ1-6, reads EAGVTQFPSHSVIEKGQTVTLRCDPISGHDNLYWYRRVMGKEIKFLLHFVKESKQDESGMPNNRFLAERTGGTYSTLKVQPAELEDSGVYFCASSQVLGVGHSPLHFGNGTRLTVT.

CDR3 protein: CASSLWGEDTQYF. Here the CDR3 DNA reads TGCGCCAGCAGCTTGTGGGGGGAAGATACGCAGTATTTT. The chain employs TRBV5-1 and TRBJ2-3; D might be TRBD2 (6 bases). Per the germline V gene, CDR1 is SGHRS and CDR2 is YFSETQ. CDR3 size: 13 residues. V was shortened by 1 base and J by 5 bases, with 8 bases between the two germline ends.

This sequence joins TRBV7-8 and TRBJ2-6; weak D call: TRBD2 (6 bases). The CDR3 has 17 amino acids. Germline-derived CDR1 and CDR2 are SGHVS and FQNEAQ. Deletions cut 4 bases from V and 0 bases from J, with 13 bases between. The CDR3 sequence: CASSSRDWTSGANVLTF. DNA for the CDR3: TGTGCCAGCAGCTCACGGGACTGGACCTCTGGGGCCAACGTCCTGACTTTC.

This rearrangement joins TRBV12-3 or TRBV12-4 to TRBJ1-5; D remains ambiguous. The V and J ends lost 3 bases and 4 bases respectively, with 7 bases between them. This CDR3 spans 13 amino acids. This CDR3 is CASSFGRNQPQHF. The DNA of the CDR3 is TGTGCCAGCAGTTTTGGCAGAAATCAGCCCCAGCATTTT.

Only one count was recorded for this clone. The gene calls are TRBV28 and TRBJ2-3; 11 nucleotides match TRBD2. V gave up 6 bases and J gave up 7 bases; unmatched junction bases: 6. Germline values: CDR1 MDHEN, CDR2 SYDVKM. The CDR3 totals 14 residues. The CDR3 nucleotides read TGTGCCAGCAGCCCTAGCGGGAGGCTACATACGCAGTATTTT. It translates to CASSPSGRLHTQYF.

The rearrangement links TRBV10-1 to TRBJ2-5, with TRBD2 matching over 8 bases. CDR3 length: 14 residues. Germline lookup yields CDR1 WNHNN and CDR2 SYGVQD (reference sequence). After removal of 6 bases from V and 3 bases from J, the junction contained 6 bases not matched to a gene. CDR3 DNA: TGCGCCAGCAGCCCAGCGGGGGCTAAAGAGACCCAGTACTTC. As protein: CASSPAGAKETQYF.